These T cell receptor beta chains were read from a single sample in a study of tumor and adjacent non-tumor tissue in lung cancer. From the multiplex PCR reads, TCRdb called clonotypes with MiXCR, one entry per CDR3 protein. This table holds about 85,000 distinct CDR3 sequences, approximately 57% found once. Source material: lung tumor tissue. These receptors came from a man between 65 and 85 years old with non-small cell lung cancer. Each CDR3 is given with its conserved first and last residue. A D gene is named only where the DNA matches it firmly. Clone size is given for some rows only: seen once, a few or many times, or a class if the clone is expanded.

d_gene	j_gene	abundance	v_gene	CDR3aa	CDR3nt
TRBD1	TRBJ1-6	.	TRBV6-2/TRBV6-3	CTSSRGLGSLLHF	TGTACCAGCTCAAGGGGGCTGGGTTCACTCCTCCACTTT
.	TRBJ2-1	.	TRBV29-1	CSVGSGQGAEQFF	TGCAGTGTTGGGTCGGGTCAGGGAGCTGAGCAGTTCTTC
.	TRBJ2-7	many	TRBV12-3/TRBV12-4	CASSFRPRGYEQYF	TGTGCCAGCAGTTTTAGGCCGCGGGGCTACGAGCAGTACTTC
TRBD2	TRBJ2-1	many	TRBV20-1	CSAQNFLAGENNEQFF	TGCAGTGCTCAAAACTTTCTAGCGGGGGAAAACAATGAGCAGTTCTTC
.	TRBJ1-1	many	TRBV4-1	CASSQGRGGSLSTEAFF	TGCGCCAGCAGCCAGGGTCGAGGAGGGTCCTTGAGCACTGAAGCTTTCTTT
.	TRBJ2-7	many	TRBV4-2	CASRLGTGNYEQYF	TGTGCCAGCAGACTAGGGACGGGAAACTACGAGCAGTACTTC
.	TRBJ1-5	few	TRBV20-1	CSARVGTYPNQPQHF	TGCAGTGCTAGGGTGGGGACATACCCCAATCAGCCCCAGCATTTT
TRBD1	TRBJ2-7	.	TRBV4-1	CASNRVGQGINEQYF	TGCGCCAGCAACCGCGTGGGACAGGGAATAAACGAGCAGTACTTC
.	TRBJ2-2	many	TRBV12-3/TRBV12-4	CASSFAGNTGELFF	TGTGCCAGCAGTTTTGCAGGGAACACCGGGGAGCTGTTTTTT
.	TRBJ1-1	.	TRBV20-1	CSARSPGMNTEAFF	TGCAGTGCTAGAAGTCCGGGGATGAACACTGAAGCTTTCTTT
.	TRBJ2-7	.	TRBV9	CASNATWEREQYF	TGTGCCAGCAACGCCACATGGGAGAGGGAGCAGTACTTC
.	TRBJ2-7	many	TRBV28	CASSVTGYEQYF	TGTGCCAGCAGTGTTACAGGCTACGAGCAGTACTTC
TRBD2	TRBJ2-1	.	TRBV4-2	CASSQEQSGGFNEQIF	TGTGCCAGCAGCCAAGAGCAAAGCGGGGGTTTCAATGAGCAGATCTTC
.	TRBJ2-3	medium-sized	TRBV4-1	CASSQDRITDTQYF	TGCGCCAGCAGCCAAGATAGGATAACAGATACGCAGTATTTT
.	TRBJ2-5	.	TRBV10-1	CASSTGKTQYF	TGCGCCAGCAGCACAGGGAAGACCCAATACTTC
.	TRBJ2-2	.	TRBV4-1	CASSRQTAGLDIGELFF	TGTGCCAGCAGCCGCCAAACAGCCGGGTTGGACATCGGGGAGCTGTTTTTT
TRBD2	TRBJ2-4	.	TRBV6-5	CASSYSISGSKNIQYF	TGTGCCAGCAGTTACTCGATTAGCGGGAGCAAGAACATTCAGTACTTC
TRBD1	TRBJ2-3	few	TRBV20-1	CSARLRDRDEDTQYF	TGCAGTGCTAGACTCCGGGACAGGGATGAGGATACGCAGTATTTT
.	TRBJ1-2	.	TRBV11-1	CASSSYGQNYGYTF	TGTGCCAGTAGCTCATACGGGCAAAACTATGGCTACACCTTC
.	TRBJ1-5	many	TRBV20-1	CSARVSNQPQHF	TGCAGTGCTAGAGTTAGCAATCAGCCCCAGCATTTT
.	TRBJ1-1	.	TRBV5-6	CASSIFGSEDTEVFF	TGTGCCAGCAGCATCTTCGGGTCCGAGGACACTGAAGTTTTCTTT
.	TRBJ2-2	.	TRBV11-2	CASSLAPGFTSIGERFF	TGCGCCAGCAGCTTAGCTCCGGGATTCACGAGCATCGGGGAGCGGTTTTTT
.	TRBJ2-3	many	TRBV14	CASSQVILAPTDTQYF	TGTGCCAGCAGCCAAGTTATTCTAGCGCCAACAGATACGCAGTATTTT
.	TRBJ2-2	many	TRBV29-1	CSVDRGATGELFF	TGCAGCGTTGACCGGGGCGCCACCGGGGAGCTGTTTTTT
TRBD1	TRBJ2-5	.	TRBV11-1	CVSSHRDRLSETQYF	TGTGTCAGCAGCCACCGGGACAGGCTTTCTGAGACCCAGTACTTC
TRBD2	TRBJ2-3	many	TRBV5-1	CASSLGLADTDTQYF	TGCGCCAGCAGCTTGGGACTAGCGGACACAGATACGCAGTATTTT
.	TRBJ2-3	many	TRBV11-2	CASSFDGIVADTQYF	TGTGCCAGCAGCTTCGATGGGATCGTGGCAGATACGCAGTATTTT
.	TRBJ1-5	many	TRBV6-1	CASGRAGSNQPQHF	TGTGCCAGCGGTCGGGCGGGTAGCAATCAGCCCCAGCATTTT
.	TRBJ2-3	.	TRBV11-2	CASSLGGLNSDTQYF	TGTGCCAGCAGCTTAGGTGGGCTGAACTCAGATACGCAGTATTTT
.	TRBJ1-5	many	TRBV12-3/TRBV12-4	CASSFQPRNQPQHF	TGTGCCAGCAGTTTCCAGCCCCGCAATCAGCCCCAGCATTTT
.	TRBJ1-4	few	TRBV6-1	CASSLINGPKEKLSF	TGTGCCAGCAGCCTAATTAACGGTCCAAAGGAAAAACTGTCTTTT
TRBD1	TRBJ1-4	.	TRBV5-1	CTSNLDQGARNEKLFF	TGCACCAGCAACTTGGACCAGGGGGCAAGGAATGAAAAACTGTTTTTT
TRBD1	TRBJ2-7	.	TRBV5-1	CASSLGQWTGGHEQYF	TGCGCCAGCAGCCTGGGCCAATGGACAGGGGGCCACGAGCAGTACTTC
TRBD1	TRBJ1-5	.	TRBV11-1	CAGSTHRGGNQSQHF	TGTGCCGGCAGCACCCACAGGGGAGGCAATCAGTCCCAGCATTTT
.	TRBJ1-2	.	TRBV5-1	CASSAGVEGGYTF	TGCGCCAGCAGCGCCGGGGTTGAGGGCGGCTACACCTTC
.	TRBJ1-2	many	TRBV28	CASSLGRYGYTF	TGTGCCAGCAGTTTGGGCAGATATGGCTACACCTTC
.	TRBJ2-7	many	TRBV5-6	CASSLVGHLYEQYF	TGTGCCAGCAGCTTGGTGGGACATCTCTACGAGCAGTACTTC
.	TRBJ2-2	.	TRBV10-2	CASRSQNTGELFF	TGCGCAAGCAGGAGTCAGAACACCGGGGAGCTGTTTTTT
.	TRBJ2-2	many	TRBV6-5	CASSRHTGELFF	TGTGCCAGCAGCCGTCACACCGGGGAGCTGTTTTTT
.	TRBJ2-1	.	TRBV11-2	CANSLGKGGTYDVQFF	TGTGCCAACAGCTTAGGGAAGGGCGGCACCTACGATGTGCAGTTCTTC
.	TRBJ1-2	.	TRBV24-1	CATSQGSYGYTF	TGTGCCACCAGCCAGGGTTCCTATGGCTACACCTTC
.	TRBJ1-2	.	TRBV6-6	CASSYSPGPVSYRSCYTF	TGTGCCAGCAGTTACTCCCCAGGTCCGGTCTCCTACCGCTCTTGCTACACCTTC
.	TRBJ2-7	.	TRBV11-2	CVSSLVTSSYEQYF	TGTGTCAGCAGCTTAGTTACCAGCTCCTACGAGCAGTACTTC
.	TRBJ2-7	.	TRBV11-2	CASSLEGLGAYDQYF	TGTGCCAGCAGCTTAGAGGGACTGGGGGCTTACGATCAGTACTTC
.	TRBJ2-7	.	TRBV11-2	CASSEGERNQEQYF	TGTGCCAGCAGCGAGGGGGAGAGAAACCAAGAGCAGTACTTC
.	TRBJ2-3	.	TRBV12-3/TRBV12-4	CACSLTAAGTDTQYF	TGTGCCTGCAGTTTGACGGCCGCGGGGACAGATACGCAGTATTTT
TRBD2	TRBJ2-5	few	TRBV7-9	CASSLWRTRSVRETQYF	TGTGCCAGCAGCTTATGGCGGACTAGATCCGTTCGGGAGACCCAGTACTTC
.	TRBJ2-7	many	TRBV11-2	CASSLYGYEQYF	TGTGCCAGCAGCTTATACGGCTACGAGCAGTACTTC
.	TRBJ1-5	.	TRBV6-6	CASSTTTRPQHF	TGTGCCAGCAGTACGACCACGCGGCCCCAGCATTTT
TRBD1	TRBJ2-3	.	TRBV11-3	CAGCPGQTKYTDTQYF	TGTGCCGGCTGCCCGGGACAGACAAAATACACAGATACGCAGTATTTT
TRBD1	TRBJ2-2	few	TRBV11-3	CASIQQGADTGELFF	TGTGCCAGCATACAACAGGGGGCGGACACCGGGGAGCTGTTTTTT
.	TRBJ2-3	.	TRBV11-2	CASSLDSFRDTQYF	TGTGCCAGCAGTCTCGACAGTTTCAGAGATACGCAGTATTTT
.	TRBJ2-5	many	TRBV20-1	CSATILSGGHLSETQYF	TGCAGTGCCACTATATTATCCGGGGGGCATCTCTCGGAGACCCAGTACTTC